The 3 T cell receptor beta chains listed next were all sequenced from one sample in a study of beta chain features in type 1 diabetes. Findings and limits, study-wide: When Type 1 diabetes patients were examined, their TCRB CDR3s proved moderately but significantly shorter in all four CD4+ subsets.

The antigens of these receptors remain unknown. The entirety of the isolated RNA underwent reverse transcription, so expressed TCRB transcripts were sequenced. Sequencing used immunoSEQ multiplex PCR; TCRdb keeps in-frame clones, though not all of them. The sample contains roughly 300,000 clones, approximately 9.7% of which appear only once. Sequenced: central memory CD4+ T cells from blood. These receptors were obtained from a man aged 30-40 years with type 1 diabetes.

This clone turned up a few times. The chain couples TRBV29-1 to TRBJ1-1; a weak D match, TRBD1 (5 bases). The CDR3 runs to 16 residues. The germline V gene encodes CDR1 SQVTM and CDR2 ANQGSEA. V gave up 2 bases and J gave up 1 base, with 17 bases separating them. The DNA for the CDR3 is TGCAGCGTTGAATGGTCGTCGGCAGGGCGGAACACTGAAGCTTTCTTT. It is translated as CSVEWSSAGRNTEAFF. Complete variable domain (other parts from reference TRBV29-1 and TRBJ1-1): SAVISQKPSRDICQRGTSLTIQCQVDSQVTMMFWYRQQPGQSLTLIATANQGSEATYESGFVIDKFPISRPNLTFSTLTVSNMSPEDSSIYLCSVEWSSAGRNTEAFFGQGTRLTVV.

This clone has just a few counts. The gene calls are TRBV28 and TRBJ2-1; 14 bases agree with TRBD2. The V segment lost 7 bases and the J segment 9 bases; nucleotides outside the gene matches: 14. CDR1 and CDR2 (germline): MDHEN, SYDVKM. This CDR3 region has 17 residues. The CDR3 nucleotides are TGTGCCAGCACTCCCGGAGGATCCGGGACTAGCGGGGGTGAGCAGTTCTTC. It yields the protein CASTPGGSGTSGGEQFF. Filled out from reference TRBV28 and TRBJ2-1, the complete variable domain reads DVKVTQSSRYLVKRTGEKVFLECVQDMDHENMFWYRQDPGLGLRLIYFSYDVKMKEKGDIPEGYSVSREKKERFSLILESASTNQTSMYLCASTPGGSGTSGGEQFFGPGTRLTVL.

The sample holds a few counts of this clone. The gene calls are TRBV10-3 and TRBJ2-3; no clear D gene. The CDR3 runs 14 residues. CDR1 is ENHRY, CDR2 SYGVKD, per germline. Deletions cut 2 bases from V and 1 base from J, with 7 bases between. CDR3 in DNA: TGTGCCATCAGTGAGGGCTCTGGCACAGATACGCAGTATTTT. Its translation is CAISEGSGTDTQYF.